The sequence of this TCR beta chain was determined in a study of T-cell reconstitution after alpha-beta-depleted transplantation in children. General observations from the study: At the one-year point after transplant, T-cell counts and TCRbeta diversity were found to come mostly from T cells that had been newly produced.

CDR3 length: 16 amino acids. The germline gives CDR1 ENHRY, CDR2 SYGVKD. Worth noting for this clonotype: Its antigen is as yet unknown. Relative to the germline gene, one junction end is altered; a read error may explain this.

A library of TCRbeta sequences, prepared with unique molecular identifiers, was generated. TCRdb recomputed calls from the PCR reads with MiXCR, one row per CDR3 protein. Of 120,000 to 150,000 distinct CDR3 sequences listed, around 9% are singletons. The chain uses TRBV10-3 and TRBJ2-5; TRBD2 matches at 13 bases. The specimen was PBMCs, mostly from graft donor cells, collected 180 days after TCRalphabeta/CD19-depleted stem cell transplant. The receptor's source is a female patient aged 2 to 10 who had a stem cell transplant for congenital amegakaryocytic thrombocytopenia, so the T cells may come from the graft donor. CDR3 protein: CTISASLAGGEETQYF. The DNA of the CDR3 is TGTACCATCAGCGCCTCACTAGCGGGAGGGGAGGAGACCCAGTACTTC.